There are many counts of the clone carrying this TCR beta chain. The target antigen is unknown. With a J-beta primer mix and a sample-barcoded 5' primer, a second PCR ran roughly 7 to 11 cycles. TCRdb re-called the 5' RACE reads with MiXCR, one entry per CDR3 protein. The sample lists 700,000 or so distinct CDR3 sequences, roughly 43% occurring once. Looked up from germline, CDR1 is SQVTM and CDR2 is ANQGSEA. After removal of 6 bases from V and 5 bases from J, the junction contained 8 bases not matched to a gene. This CDR3 comprises 13 residues. This sample was taken from a study of blood T cells in healthy people across ages. The overall study: Through template switching, about one barcoded beta molecule was captured per two T cells, as measured in model experiments. Study results and limitations: It was not possible, with unsorted PBMCs, to conclusively compare naive and antigen-experienced cells.

Approximately 9.1 milliliters was the volume of peripheral blood drawn from each donor. They isolated at least 6 million PBMCs from each sample. The sequenced sample was blood. The V gene is TRBV29-1, the J gene TRBJ2-3; 7 positions match TRBD2. This receptor was obtained from an older man in good health. CDR3 nucleotides: TGCAGCGTGCGGGCTAGCGGTGTAGATACGCAGTATTTT. Protein sequence: CSVRASGVDTQYF.